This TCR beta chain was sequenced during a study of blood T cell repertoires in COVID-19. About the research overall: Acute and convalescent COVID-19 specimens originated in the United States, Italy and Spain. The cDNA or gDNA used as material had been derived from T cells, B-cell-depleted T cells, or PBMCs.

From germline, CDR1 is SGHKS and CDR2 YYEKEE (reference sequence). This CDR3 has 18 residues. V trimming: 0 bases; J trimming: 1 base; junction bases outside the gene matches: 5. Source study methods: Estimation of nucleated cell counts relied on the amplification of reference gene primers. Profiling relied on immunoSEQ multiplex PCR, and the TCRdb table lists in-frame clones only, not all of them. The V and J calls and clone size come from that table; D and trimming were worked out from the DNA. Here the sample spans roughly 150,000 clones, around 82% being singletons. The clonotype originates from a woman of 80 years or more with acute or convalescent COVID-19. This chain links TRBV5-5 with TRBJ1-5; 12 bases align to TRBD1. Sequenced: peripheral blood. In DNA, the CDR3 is TGTGCCAGCAGCTTGGCCGGGACAGGGGGCGTAAGCAATCAGCCCCAGCATTTT. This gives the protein CASSLAGTGGVSNQPQHF.